The sequence of this TCR beta chain was determined in a study of radiotherapy plus CTLA-4 blockade in lung cancer. The CDR3 extends over 15 amino acids. J lost 7 bases, V lost 3 bases, and 9 bases had no gene match. The germline V gene encodes CDR1 GTSNPN and CDR2 SVGIG (reference sequence). Data came from immunoSEQ multiplex PCR; TCRdb stores just in-frame clones and leaves some out. Counted here are about 98,000 clones, roughly four fifths occurring once; the ten biggest clones make up roughly 3.5%. This chain joins TRBV30 and TRBJ2-1; 10 bases match TRBD2. The clonotype was recovered from a human donor with non-small cell lung cancer who had a partial response to radiotherapy plus ipilimumab. The source material was peripheral blood, sampled from a patient treated with radiotherapy plus ipilimumab. DNA of the CDR3: TGTGCCTGGAGGGATCTAGCGGGAGCTGGGAATGAGCAGTTCTTC. Protein: CAWRDLAGAGNEQFF.